This is a list of T cell receptor beta chains from one sample in a study of shared clonotypes between healthy human individuals. Using immunoSEQ multiplex PCR, the repertoire was profiled, and TCRdb retains in-frame clones only, with some absent. Of more than 2 million clones in the sample, roughly 93% were seen once. Sequenced material: naive CD8+ T cells from PBMCs. Source of these receptors: a young man in good health. Some clones in this sample may be carry-over from other donors' samples. Both conserved end residues are part of each CDR3. The order of the fields is CDR3 protein, CDR3 DNA, D gene, J gene, clone size, V gene. A D gene is named only where the DNA matches it firmly. For some rows the clone size is stated as once, few or many, or as a class when expanded; others skip it.

CDR3: CASSLARGPNDGYTF
DNA: TGTGCCAGCAGCTTAGCCAGGGGCCCCAACGATGGCTACACCTTC
D: -
J: TRBJ1-2
size: -
V: TRBV11-2

CDR3: CASSQDEGSGNTIYF
DNA: TGCGCCAGCAGCCAAGATGAGGGTTCTGGAAACACCATATATTTT
D: -
J: TRBJ1-3
size: -
V: TRBV4-1

CDR3: CSARVGYEQYF
DNA: TGCAGCGCCCGAGTTGGCTACGAGCAGTACTTC
D: -
J: TRBJ2-7
size: -
V: TRBV29-1

CDR3: CASSRQALNTEAFF
DNA: TGTGCCAGCAGCAGACAGGCCCTGAACACTGAAGCTTTCTTT
D: -
J: TRBJ1-1
size: -
V: TRBV7-9

CDR3: CASSKLATDTQYF
DNA: TGTGCCAGCAGTAAACTAGCGACAGATACGCAGTATTTT
D: TRBD2
J: TRBJ2-3
size: -
V: TRBV27

CDR3: CASSPRQGVLTQYF
DNA: TGTGCCAGCAGCCCTCGACAGGGGGTTCTGACCCAGTACTTC
D: TRBD1
J: TRBJ2-5
size: -
V: TRBV13

CDR3: CASSVVSSGELFF
DNA: TGTGCCAGCAGCGTAGTTAGTTCCGGGGAGCTGTTTTTT
D: -
J: TRBJ2-2
size: once
V: TRBV9

CDR3: CASSQGARPNPTGELFF
DNA: TGCGCCAGCAGCCAAGGGGCCAGGCCGAACCCCACCGGGGAGCTGTTTTTT
D: -
J: TRBJ2-2
size: -
V: TRBV4-3

CDR3: CASSDMWALTDTQYF
DNA: TGTGCCAGCAGTGATATGTGGGCCCTCACAGATACGCAGTATTTT
D: -
J: TRBJ2-3
size: -
V: TRBV6-1

CDR3: CASFRRGGYGYTF
DNA: TGTGCCAGCTTTCGACGTGGAGGGTATGGCTACACCTTC
D: -
J: TRBJ1-2
size: -
V: TRBV13

CDR3: CASSASGTGRMNTEAFF
DNA: TGTGCCAGCAGCGCGTCGGGGACAGGGAGAATGAACACTGAAGCTTTCTTT
D: TRBD1
J: TRBJ1-1
size: -
V: TRBV9

CDR3: CASRWLGSGTEAFF
DNA: TGTGCCAGCAGATGGCTGGGGTCAGGGACTGAAGCTTTCTTT
D: -
J: TRBJ1-1
size: -
V: TRBV27

CDR3: CALMDVFDEQFF
DNA: TGTGCCCTCATGGATGTGTTCGATGAGCAGTTCTTC
D: -
J: TRBJ2-1
size: -
V: TRBV7-9

CDR3: CASSSYTDSSTDTQYF
DNA: TGTGCCAGCAGTTCATATACGGATTCTAGCACAGATACGCAGTATTTT
D: -
J: TRBJ2-3
size: once
V: TRBV27

CDR3: CASSTGVYEQYF
DNA: TGTGCCAGCAGTACGGGGGTCTACGAGCAGTACTTC
D: -
J: TRBJ2-7
size: once
V: TRBV27

CDR3: CATSRTEGPQEYF
DNA: TGTGCCACCAGCAGAACCGAGGGACCCCAGGAGTACTTC
D: -
J: TRBJ2-7
size: -
V: TRBV15

CDR3: CASSVQGEADTQYF
DNA: TGTGCCAGCAGCGTACAGGGTGAGGCAGATACGCAGTATTTT
D: -
J: TRBJ2-3
size: -
V: TRBV9

CDR3: CASSQGLAAYNEQFF
DNA: TGTGCCAGCAGCCAGGGACTAGCGGCATACAATGAGCAGTTCTTC
D: TRBD2
J: TRBJ2-1
size: -
V: TRBV7-9

CDR3: CASKPDRGLDQPQHF
DNA: TGTGCCAGCAAACCGGACAGGGGGCTGGACCAGCCCCAGCATTTT
D: TRBD1
J: TRBJ1-5
size: -
V: TRBV27

CDR3: CASSPYQTFLREGSDNEQFF
DNA: TGTGCCAGCAGCCCCTACCAGACGTTCTTGCGGGAGGGCTCGGACAATGAGCAGTTCTTC
D: TRBD2
J: TRBJ2-1
size: once
V: TRBV9

CDR3: CAISDLRPAQAYEQYF
DNA: TGTGCCATCAGCGACCTACGTCCGGCCCAAGCCTACGAGCAGTACTTC
D: -
J: TRBJ2-7
size: -
V: TRBV10-3

CDR3: CASIPARAKDTEAFF
DNA: TGTGCCAGCATACCCGCGCGGGCTAAAGACACTGAAGCTTTCTTT
D: -
J: TRBJ1-1
size: -
V: TRBV5-5

CDR3: CASSRDLEYEQYF
DNA: TGTGCCAGCAGCCGGGACTTAGAATACGAGCAGTACTTC
D: -
J: TRBJ2-7
size: -
V: TRBV6-1

CDR3: CASSLVRDRAFF
DNA: TGTGCCAGCAGCTTAGTAAGGGACAGAGCTTTCTTT
D: TRBD1
J: TRBJ1-1
size: -
V: TRBV11-3

CDR3: CASSFVGRTYEQYF
DNA: TGTGCCAGCAGTTTTGTCGGGAGAACCTACGAGCAGTACTTC
D: -
J: TRBJ2-7
size: -
V: TRBV28

CDR3: CASSQGLAGVTYEQYF
DNA: TGCGCCAGCAGCCAGGGACTAGCGGGAGTGACCTACGAGCAGTACTTC
D: TRBD2
J: TRBJ2-7
size: -
V: TRBV4-1

CDR3: CASSYTDTQYF
DNA: TGTGCCAGCTCATACACAGATACGCAGTATTTT
D: -
J: TRBJ2-3
size: -
V: TRBV18

CDR3: CASSPGGAGTF
DNA: TGTGCCAGCAGCCCAGGGGGCGCAGGGACCTTC
D: TRBD1
J: TRBJ1-2
size: -
V: TRBV7-8

CDR3: CASSSGQGSYEQYF
DNA: TGCGCCAGCAGCTCGGGGCAGGGCTCCTACGAGCAGTACTTC
D: -
J: TRBJ2-7
size: -
V: TRBV5-1

CDR3: CASSSGPTYEQYF
DNA: TGTGCCAGCAGTTCGGGACCCACCTACGAGCAGTACTTC
D: -
J: TRBJ2-7
size: -
V: TRBV2

CDR3: CASGRDRSYEQYF
DNA: TGTGCCAGCGGGAGGGACAGATCCTACGAGCAGTACTTC
D: -
J: TRBJ2-7
size: -
V: TRBV27